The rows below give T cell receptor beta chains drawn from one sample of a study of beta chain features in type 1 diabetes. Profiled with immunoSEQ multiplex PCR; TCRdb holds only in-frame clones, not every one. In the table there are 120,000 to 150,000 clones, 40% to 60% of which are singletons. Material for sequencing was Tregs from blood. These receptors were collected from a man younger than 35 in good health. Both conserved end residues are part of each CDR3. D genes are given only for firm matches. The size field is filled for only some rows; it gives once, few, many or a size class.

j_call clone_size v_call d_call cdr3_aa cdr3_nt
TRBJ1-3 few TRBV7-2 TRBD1 CASSLKIGTESGNTIYF TGTGCCAGCAGCTTAAAAATCGGGACAGAGTCTGGAAACACCATATATTTT
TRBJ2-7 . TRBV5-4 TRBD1 CASSRGVRGSRRYEQYF TGTGCCAGCAGTCGGGGAGTCAGGGGGAGTCGTAGGTACGAGCAGTACTTC
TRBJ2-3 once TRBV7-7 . CASSLGVGTDTQYF TGTGCTAGCAGCCTCGGGGTTGGGACAGATACGCAGTATTTT
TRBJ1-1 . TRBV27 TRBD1 CASSFRGGTGIEAFF TGTGCCAGCAGTTTCCGGGGAGGGACAGGGATTGAAGCTTTCTTT
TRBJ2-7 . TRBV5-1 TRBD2 CASSFTSGGPSYEQYF TGCGCCAGCAGCTTTACTAGCGGGGGGCCCTCCTACGAGCAGTACTTC
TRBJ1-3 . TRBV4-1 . CASSQDGRDGNTIYF TGCGCCAGCAGCCAAGACGGCAGGGATGGAAACACCATATATTTT
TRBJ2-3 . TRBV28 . CASSSGAGSPGTDTQYF TGTGCCAGCAGTTCAGGGGCTGGCTCTCCCGGGACAGATACGCAGTATTTT
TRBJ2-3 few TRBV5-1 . CASSTGLRDSTDTQYF TGCGCCAGCAGCACGGGACTCCGAGATAGCACAGATACGCAGTATTTT
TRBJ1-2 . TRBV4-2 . CASSQTGYGYTF TGTGCCAGCAGCCAAACCGGCTATGGCTACACCTTC
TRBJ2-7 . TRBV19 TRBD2 CASSPGGRSYEQYF TGTGCCAGTAGTCCGGGGGGTAGATCCTACGAGCAGTACTTC
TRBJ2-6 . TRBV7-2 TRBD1 CASSPRQGGANVLTF TGTGCCAGCAGCCCAAGACAGGGAGGGGCCAACGTCCTGACTTTC
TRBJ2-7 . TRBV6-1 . CASRVLGRDEQYF TGTGCCAGCAGGGTCTTAGGGCGGGACGAGCAGTACTTC
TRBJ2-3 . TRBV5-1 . CASSLAWTTSSTDTQYF TGCGCCAGCAGCTTGGCATGGACTACGTCTAGCACAGATACGCAGTATTTT
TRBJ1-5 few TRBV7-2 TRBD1 CASSLRDRLYQPQHF TGTGCCAGCAGCTTGCGGGACAGACTTTATCAGCCCCAGCATTTT
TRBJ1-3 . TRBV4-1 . CASSQPQGTFSGNTIYF TGCGCCAGCAGCCAACCCCAGGGGACGTTCTCTGGAAACACCATATATTTT
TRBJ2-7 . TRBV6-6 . CASSYSWQNYEQYF TGTGCCAGCAGTTACTCGTGGCAGAACTACGAGCAGTACTTC
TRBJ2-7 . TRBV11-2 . CASSLGPDIYEQYF TGTGCCAGCAGCTTAGGCCCAGATATCTACGAGCAGTACTTC
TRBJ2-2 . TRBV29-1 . CSVGPRGAHTGELFF TGCAGCGTTGGGCCCCGTGGGGCCCACACCGGGGAGCTGTTTTTT
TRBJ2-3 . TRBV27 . CASSQSTDTQYF TGTGCCAGCAGTCAAAGCACAGATACGCAGTATTTT
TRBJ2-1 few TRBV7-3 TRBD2 CASSFNPGLAGIEQFF TGTGCCAGCAGCTTTAACCCCGGACTAGCGGGAATTGAGCAGTTCTTC
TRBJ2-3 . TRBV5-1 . CASSLSGATQYF TGCGCCAGCAGCCTATCTGGGGCTACGCAGTATTTT
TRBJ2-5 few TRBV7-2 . CASSFLETQYF TGTGCCAGCAGCTTCCTTGAGACCCAGTACTTC
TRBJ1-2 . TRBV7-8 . CASSLGGRGYGYTF TGTGCCAGCAGCTTAGGGGGGCGCGGCTATGGCTACACCTTC
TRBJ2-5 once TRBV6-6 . CASRPTGETQYF TGTGCCAGCAGGCCGACTGGGGAGACCCAGTACTTC
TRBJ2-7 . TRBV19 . CATVGVAEPYEQYF TGTGCCACCGTAGGGGTAGCGGAACCCTACGAGCAGTACTTC
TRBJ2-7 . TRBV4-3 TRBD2 CASSQEWTSGISYEQYF TGCGCCAGCAGCCAGGAGTGGACTAGCGGGATCTCCTACGAGCAGTACTTC
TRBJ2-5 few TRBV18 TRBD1 CASSLRQGQETQYF TGTGCCAGCTCACTCCGACAGGGCCAAGAGACCCAGTACTTC
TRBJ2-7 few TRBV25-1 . CASSDEGGTYEQYF TGTGCCAGCAGTGATGAGGGGGGGACCTACGAGCAGTACTTC
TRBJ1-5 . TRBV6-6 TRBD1 CASSQGQGGQPQHF TGTGCCAGCAGCCAGGGACAGGGGGGACAGCCCCAGCATTTT
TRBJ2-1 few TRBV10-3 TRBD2 CATVTSTYNEQFF TGTGCCACGGTGACTAGCACCTACAATGAGCAGTTCTTC
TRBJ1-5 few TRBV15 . CATSWRVSNQPQHF TGTGCCACCAGCTGGAGAGTTAGCAATCAGCCCCAGCATTTT
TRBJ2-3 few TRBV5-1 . CASSLSTDTQYF TGCGCCAGCAGCCTAAGCACAGATACGCAGTATTTT
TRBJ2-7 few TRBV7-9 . CASSLPGQYEQYF TGTGCCAGCAGCTTGCCCGGACAGTACGAGCAGTACTTC
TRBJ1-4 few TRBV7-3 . CASSRRVREKLFF TGTGCCAGCAGCCGTCGGGTCCGTGAAAAACTGTTTTTT
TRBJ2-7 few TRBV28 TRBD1 CASTSTGRGLYEQYF TGTGCCAGCACCTCGACGGGCAGGGGGCTATACGAGCAGTACTTC
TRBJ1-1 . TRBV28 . CASTVNTEAFF TGTGCCAGCACGGTGAACACTGAAGCTTTCTTT
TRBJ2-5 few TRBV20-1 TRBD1 CSAHRGETQYF TGCAGTGCCCACAGGGGGGAGACCCAGTACTTC
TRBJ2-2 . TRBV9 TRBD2 CASSVAGGVGELFF TGTGCCAGCAGCGTAGCGGGGGGGGTCGGGGAGCTGTTTTTT
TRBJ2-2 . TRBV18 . CASSPPGSWNTGELFF TGTGCCAGCTCACCACCGGGCTCCTGGAACACCGGGGAGCTGTTTTTT
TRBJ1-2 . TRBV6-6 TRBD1 CASSPQGVRGYTF TGTGCCAGCAGTCCCCAGGGGGTGCGGGGCTACACCTTC
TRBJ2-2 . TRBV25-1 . CASSPPQNTGELFF TGTGCCAGCAGCCCCCCACAAAACACCGGGGAGCTGTTTTTT
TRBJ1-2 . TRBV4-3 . CASSQEGGSSGYTF TGCGCCAGCAGCCAAGAGGGGGGGTCGTCCGGCTACACCTTC
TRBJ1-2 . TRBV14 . CASSQVRQGYGYTF TGTGCCAGCAGCCAAGTGCGGCAGGGATATGGCTACACCTTC
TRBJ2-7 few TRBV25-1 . CASRGTTYEQYF TGTGCCAGCCGAGGGACAACCTACGAGCAGTACTTC